This T cell receptor (beta chain) emerged from a study of blood T cell repertoires in COVID-19. On the study more broadly: Nucleic acid was either cDNA or gDNA, and it came from T cells, B-cell-depleted T cells, or PBMCs.

The data were produced by immunoSEQ multiplex PCR, yet TCRdb's version contains in-frame clones alone and is incomplete. The profile shows some 310,000 clones, 85% to 90% of them singletons. Trimming pared 5 bases from V and 1 base from J, leaving 2 bases between. Germline loops: CDR1 WNHNN, CDR2 SYGVQD (reference sequence). CDR3 length equals 12 residues. The TCR sequence derives from a woman in her thirties with COVID-19, enrolled during active disease. V usage is TRBV10-1 and J usage is TRBJ2-2; no definite D call. The specimen sequenced was peripheral blood. CDR3 coding DNA: TGCGCCAGCAGTCAGAACACCGGGGAGCTGTTTTTT. Residues: CASSQNTGELFF.